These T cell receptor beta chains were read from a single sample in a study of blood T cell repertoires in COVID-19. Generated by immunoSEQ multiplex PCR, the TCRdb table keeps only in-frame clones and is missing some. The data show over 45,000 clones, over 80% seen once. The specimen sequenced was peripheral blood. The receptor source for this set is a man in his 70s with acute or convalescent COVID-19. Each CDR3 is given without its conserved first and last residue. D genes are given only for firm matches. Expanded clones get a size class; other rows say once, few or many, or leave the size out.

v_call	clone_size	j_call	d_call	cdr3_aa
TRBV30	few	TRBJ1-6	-	AWNRDQGYNSPLH
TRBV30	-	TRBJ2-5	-	ACAEGIWGETQY
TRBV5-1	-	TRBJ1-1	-	ASSLPRGTEAF
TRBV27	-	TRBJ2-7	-	ASSWGRRGLSSYEQY
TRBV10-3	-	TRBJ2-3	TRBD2	AISGTSGSTDTQY
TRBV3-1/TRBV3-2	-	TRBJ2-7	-	ASSRGAYEQY
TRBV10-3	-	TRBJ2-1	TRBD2	AISGQSGANNEQF
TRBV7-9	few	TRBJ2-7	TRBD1	ASRRGPPFYEQY
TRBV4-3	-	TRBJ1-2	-	ASSQDRNYGYT
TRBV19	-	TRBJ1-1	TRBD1	ASSNPGQGSAEAF
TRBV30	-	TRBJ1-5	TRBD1	AWSDRGLYNQPQH
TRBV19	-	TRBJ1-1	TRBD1	ASSIRGTANTEAF
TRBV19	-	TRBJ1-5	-	ASRQGNQPQH
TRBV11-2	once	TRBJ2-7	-	ASSLLGYEQY
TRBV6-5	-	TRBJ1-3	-	ASVRDINSGNTIY
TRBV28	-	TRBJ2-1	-	ASSPRGRTIYNEQF
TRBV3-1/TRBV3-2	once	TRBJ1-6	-	ASSHLGSSYNSPLH
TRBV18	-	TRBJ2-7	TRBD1	ASSQGQGEQY
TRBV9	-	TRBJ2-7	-	AGTNRVLFYEQY
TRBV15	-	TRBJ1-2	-	ATSRGIGRNYGYT
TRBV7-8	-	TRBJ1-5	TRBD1	ASSRGTGGGQPQH
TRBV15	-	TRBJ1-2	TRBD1	ATSRGGQGGSGYT
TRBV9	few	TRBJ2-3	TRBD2	ASSVREGSSTDTQY
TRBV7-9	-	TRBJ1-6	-	ASGRGGASPLH
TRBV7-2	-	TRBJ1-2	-	ANRQPSNYGYT
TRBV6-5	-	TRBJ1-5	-	ASSTQGNQPQH
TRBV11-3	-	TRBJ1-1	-	ASSRGRNTEAF
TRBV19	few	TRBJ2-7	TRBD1	ASTPGQGSQEQY
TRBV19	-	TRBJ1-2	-	ASSMVQGNYGYT
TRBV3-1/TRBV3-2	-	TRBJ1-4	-	ASSHSTPTNEKLF
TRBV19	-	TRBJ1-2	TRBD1	ASKEGGEGTVGYT
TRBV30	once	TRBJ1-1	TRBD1	AWNRGGMNTEAF
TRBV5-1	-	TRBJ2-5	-	ASSLPEETQY
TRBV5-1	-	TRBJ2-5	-	ASSLWEDRETQY
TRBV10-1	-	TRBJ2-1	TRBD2	ASSESMVGGDNEQF
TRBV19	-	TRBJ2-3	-	ASSIFGEDTQY
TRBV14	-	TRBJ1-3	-	ASSHVRDISGNTIY
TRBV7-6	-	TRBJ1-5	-	ASAPSGNQPQH
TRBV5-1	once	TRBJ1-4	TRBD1	ASSAGTATNEKLF
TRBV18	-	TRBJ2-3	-	ASSPRTASTDTQY
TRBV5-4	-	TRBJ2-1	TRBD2	ASSLATSGGAVEQF
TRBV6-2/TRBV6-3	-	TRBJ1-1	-	ASSPLTADTEAF
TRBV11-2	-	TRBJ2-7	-	ASSLGQGPYEQY
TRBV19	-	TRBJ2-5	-	ASRLAPNGETQY
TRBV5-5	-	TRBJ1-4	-	ASRERGTRNEKLF
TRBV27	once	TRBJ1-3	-	ASSRSGRGSSGNTIY
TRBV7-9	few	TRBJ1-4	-	ASSLGSGQDLTTNEKLF
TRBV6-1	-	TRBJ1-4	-	ASSDQRSEKLF
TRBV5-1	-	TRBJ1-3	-	ASSLDGVRGNTIY
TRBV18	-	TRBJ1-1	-	ASSPSQGMNTEAF
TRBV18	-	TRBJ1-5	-	ASSPSRRVDSQH